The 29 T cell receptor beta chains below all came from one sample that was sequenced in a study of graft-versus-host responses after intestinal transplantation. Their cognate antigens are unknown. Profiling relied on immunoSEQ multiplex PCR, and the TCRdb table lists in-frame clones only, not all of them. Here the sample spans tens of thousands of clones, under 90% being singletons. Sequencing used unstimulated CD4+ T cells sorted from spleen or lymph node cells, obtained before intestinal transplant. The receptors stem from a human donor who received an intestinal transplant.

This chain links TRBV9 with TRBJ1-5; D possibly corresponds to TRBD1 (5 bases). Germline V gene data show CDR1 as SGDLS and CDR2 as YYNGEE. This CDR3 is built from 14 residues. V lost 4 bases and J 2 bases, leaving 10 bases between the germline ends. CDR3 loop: CASSSGGGNQPQHF. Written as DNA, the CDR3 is TGTGCCAGCAGCTCCGGGGGAGGCAATCAGCCCCAGCATTTT.

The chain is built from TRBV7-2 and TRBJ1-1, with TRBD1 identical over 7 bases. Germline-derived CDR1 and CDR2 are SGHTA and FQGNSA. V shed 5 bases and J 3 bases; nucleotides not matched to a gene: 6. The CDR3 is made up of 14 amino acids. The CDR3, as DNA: TGTGCCAGCAGCCGCCGGACAGGCTACACTGAAGCTTTCTTT. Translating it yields CASSRRTGYTEAFF.

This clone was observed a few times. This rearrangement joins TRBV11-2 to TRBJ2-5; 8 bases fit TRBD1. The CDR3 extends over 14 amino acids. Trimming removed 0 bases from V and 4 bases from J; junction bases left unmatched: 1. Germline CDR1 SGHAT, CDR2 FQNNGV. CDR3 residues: CASSLDRGRETQYF. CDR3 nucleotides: TGTGCCAGCAGCTTAGACAGGGGGCGAGAGACCCAGTACTTC.

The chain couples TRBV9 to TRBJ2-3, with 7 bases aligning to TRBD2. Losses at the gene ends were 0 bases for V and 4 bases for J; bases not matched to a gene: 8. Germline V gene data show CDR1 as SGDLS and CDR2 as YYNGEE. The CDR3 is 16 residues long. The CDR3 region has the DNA TGTGCCAGCAGCGTAGGGTTCGGGGGGAAGGCAGATACGCAGTATTTT. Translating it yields CASSVGFGGKADTQYF.

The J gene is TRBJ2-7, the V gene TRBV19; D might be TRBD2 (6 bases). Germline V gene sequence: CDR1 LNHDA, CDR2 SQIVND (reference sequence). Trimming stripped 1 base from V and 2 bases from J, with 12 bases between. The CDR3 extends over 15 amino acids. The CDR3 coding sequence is TGTGCCAGTAGTATAGTGGGGACTTCCACCTACGAGCAGTACTTC. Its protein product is CASSIVGTSTYEQYF.

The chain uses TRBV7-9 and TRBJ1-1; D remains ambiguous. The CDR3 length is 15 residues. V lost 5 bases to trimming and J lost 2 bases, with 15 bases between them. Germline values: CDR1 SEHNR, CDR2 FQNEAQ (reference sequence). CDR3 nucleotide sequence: TGTGCCAGCAGCGGCCAAGGACTGGCAAACACTGAAGCTTTCTTT. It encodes CASSGQGLANTEAFF.

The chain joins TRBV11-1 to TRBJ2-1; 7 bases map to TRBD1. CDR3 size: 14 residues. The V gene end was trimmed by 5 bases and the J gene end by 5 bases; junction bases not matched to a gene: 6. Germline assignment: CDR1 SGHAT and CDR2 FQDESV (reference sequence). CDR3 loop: CASSPGGNNNEQFF. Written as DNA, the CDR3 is TGTGCCAGCAGCCCAGGGGGAAACAACAATGAGCAGTTCTTC. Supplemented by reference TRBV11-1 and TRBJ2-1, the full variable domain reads EAEVAQSPRYKITEKSQAVAFWCDPISGHATLYWYRQILGQGPELLVQFQDESVVDDSQLPKDRFSAERLKGVDSTLKIQPAELGDSAMYLCASSPGGNNNEQFFGPGTRLTVL.

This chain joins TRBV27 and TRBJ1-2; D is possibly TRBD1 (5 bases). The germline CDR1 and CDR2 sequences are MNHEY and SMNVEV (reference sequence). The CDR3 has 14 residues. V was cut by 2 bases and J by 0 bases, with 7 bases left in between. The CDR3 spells CASSLGRANYGYTF. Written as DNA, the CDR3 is TGTGCCAGCAGTTTAGGCAGGGCTAACTATGGCTACACCTTC.

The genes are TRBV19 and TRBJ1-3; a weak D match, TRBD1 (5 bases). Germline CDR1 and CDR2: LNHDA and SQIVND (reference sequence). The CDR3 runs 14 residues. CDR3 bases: TGTGCAGTTTCCCCGGCAGGGTATGGAAACACCATATATTTT. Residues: CAVSPAGYGNTIYF.

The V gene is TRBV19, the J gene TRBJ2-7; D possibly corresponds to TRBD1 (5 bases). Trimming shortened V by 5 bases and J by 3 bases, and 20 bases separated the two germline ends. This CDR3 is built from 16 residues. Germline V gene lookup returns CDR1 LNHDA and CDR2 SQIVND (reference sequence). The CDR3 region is CASSLTLGPWSYEQYF. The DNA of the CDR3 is TGTGCCAGTAGTCTTACTCTGGGGCCCTGGAGCTACGAGCAGTACTTC.

The CDR3 reads CASSQVGRGDEKLFF. In DNA form, the CDR3 reads TGCGCCAGCAGCCAAGTTGGCAGGGGGGATGAAAAACTGTTTTTT. The gene calls are TRBV4-1 and TRBJ1-4; 7 bases match TRBD1. CDR1 and CDR2 (germline): MGHRA, YSYEKL. The CDR3 is 15 residues long. The V and J ends lost 1 base and 6 bases, in that order; junction bases with no gene match: 5.

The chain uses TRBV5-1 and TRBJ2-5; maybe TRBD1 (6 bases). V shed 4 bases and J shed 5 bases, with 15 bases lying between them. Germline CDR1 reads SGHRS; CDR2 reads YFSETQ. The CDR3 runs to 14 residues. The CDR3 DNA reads TGCGCCAGCAGCCTTGGTGGGGGCGTGGAGACCCAGTACTTC. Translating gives CASSLGGGVETQYF.

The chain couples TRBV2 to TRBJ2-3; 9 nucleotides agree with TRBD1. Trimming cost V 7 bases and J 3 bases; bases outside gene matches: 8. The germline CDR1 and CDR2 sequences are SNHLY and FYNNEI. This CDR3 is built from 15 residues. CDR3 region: CASTPQGALTDTQYF. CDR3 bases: TGTGCCAGCACTCCACAGGGGGCCCTAACAGATACGCAGTATTTT.

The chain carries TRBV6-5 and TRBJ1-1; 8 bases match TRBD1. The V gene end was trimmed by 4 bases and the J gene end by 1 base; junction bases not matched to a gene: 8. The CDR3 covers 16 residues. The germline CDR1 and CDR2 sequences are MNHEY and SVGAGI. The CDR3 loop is CASSWTAGGPNTEAFF. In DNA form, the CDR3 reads TGTGCCAGCAGTTGGACGGCAGGGGGCCCGAACACTGAAGCTTTCTTT.

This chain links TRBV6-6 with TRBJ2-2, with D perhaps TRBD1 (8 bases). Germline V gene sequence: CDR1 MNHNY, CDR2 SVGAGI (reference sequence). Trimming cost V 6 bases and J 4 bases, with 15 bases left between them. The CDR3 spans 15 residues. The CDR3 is CASSSGGGGTGELFF. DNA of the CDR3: TGTGCCAGCAGCTCAGGGGGCGGGGGCACCGGGGAGCTGTTTTTT.

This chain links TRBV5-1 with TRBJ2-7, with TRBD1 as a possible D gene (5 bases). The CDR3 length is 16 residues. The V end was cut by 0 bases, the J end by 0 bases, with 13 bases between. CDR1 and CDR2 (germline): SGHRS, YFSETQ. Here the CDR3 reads CASSLGTTFNSYEQYF. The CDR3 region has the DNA TGCGCCAGCAGCTTGGGGACAACCTTCAACTCCTACGAGCAGTACTTC.

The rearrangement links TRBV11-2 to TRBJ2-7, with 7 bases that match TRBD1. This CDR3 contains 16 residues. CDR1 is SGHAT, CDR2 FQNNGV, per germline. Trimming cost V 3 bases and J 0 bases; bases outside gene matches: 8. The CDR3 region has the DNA TGTGCCAGCAGCTTCCGTTTCGGGACAGACTCCTACGAGCAGTACTTC. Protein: CASSFRFGTDSYEQYF.

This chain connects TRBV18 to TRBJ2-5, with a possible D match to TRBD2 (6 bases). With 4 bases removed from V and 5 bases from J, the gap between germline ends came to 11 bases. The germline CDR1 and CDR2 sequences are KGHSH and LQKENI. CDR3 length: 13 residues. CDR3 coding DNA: TGTGCCAGCTCACACGGGGGTTACGAGACCCAGTACTTC. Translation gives CASSHGGYETQYF.

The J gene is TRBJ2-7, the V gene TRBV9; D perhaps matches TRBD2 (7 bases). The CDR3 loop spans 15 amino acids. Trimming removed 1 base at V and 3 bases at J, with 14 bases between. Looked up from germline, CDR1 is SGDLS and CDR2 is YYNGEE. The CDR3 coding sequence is TGTGCCAGCAGCGTATCGGCGGGGGCCCTCTACGAGCAGTACTTC. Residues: CASSVSAGALYEQYF.

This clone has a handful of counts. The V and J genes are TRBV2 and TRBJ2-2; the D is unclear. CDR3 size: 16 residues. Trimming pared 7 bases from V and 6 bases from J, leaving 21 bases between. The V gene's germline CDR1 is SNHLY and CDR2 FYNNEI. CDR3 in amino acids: CASKAGRPIIAGELFF. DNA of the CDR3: TGTGCCAGCAAGGCCGGCAGGCCAATAATCGCCGGGGAGCTGTTTTTT.

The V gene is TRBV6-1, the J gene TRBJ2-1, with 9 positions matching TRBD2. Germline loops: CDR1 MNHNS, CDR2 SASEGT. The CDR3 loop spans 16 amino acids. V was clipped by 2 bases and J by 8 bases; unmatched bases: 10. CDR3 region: CASSEMAAGGPYEQFF. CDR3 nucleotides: TGTGCCAGCAGTGAAATGGCGGCGGGGGGGCCGTATGAGCAGTTCTTC.

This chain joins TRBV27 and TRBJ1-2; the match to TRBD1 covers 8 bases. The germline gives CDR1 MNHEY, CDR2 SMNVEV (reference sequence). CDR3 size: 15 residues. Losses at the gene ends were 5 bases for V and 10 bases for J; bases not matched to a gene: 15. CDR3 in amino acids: CASSPSTGQGGVYTF. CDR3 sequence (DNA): TGTGCCAGCAGTCCCTCAACTGGACAGGGAGGAGTCTACACCTTC.

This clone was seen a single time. The CDR3 sequence is CASSNPRVGNEQFF. In DNA, the CDR3 is TGTGCCAGCAGCAATCCCAGGGTGGGCAATGAGCAGTTCTTC. The genes are TRBV7-9 and TRBJ2-1, with TRBD1 as a possible D gene (5 bases). CDR1 and CDR2 (germline): SEHNR, FQNEAQ (reference sequence). Trimming took 5 bases from V and 6 from J, leaving 14 bases between them. This CDR3 region has 14 residues.

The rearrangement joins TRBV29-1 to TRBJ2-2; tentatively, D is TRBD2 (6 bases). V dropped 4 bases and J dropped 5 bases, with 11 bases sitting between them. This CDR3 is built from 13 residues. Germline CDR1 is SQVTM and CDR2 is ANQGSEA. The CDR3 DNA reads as TGCAGCGTTGCGCGGGGCCTGACCGGGGAGCTGTTTTTT. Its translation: CSVARGLTGELFF.

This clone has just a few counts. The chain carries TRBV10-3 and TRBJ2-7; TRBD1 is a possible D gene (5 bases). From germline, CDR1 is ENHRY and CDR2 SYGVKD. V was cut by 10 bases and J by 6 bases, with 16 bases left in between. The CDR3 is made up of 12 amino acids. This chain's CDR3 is CATRLGPLEQYF. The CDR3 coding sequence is TGTGCCACCCGGTTGGGGCCTCTCGAGCAGTACTTC.

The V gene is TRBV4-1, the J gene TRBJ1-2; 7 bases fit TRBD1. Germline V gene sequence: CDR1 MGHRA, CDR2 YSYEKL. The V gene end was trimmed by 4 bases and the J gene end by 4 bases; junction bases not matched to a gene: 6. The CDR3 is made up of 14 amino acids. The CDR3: CASSPLGQPYGYTF. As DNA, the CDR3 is TGCGCCAGCAGCCCGTTGGGACAGCCCTATGGCTACACCTTC.

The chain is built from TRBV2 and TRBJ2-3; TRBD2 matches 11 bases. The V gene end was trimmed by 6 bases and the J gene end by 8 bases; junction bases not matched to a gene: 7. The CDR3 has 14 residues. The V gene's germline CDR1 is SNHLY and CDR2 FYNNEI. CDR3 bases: TGTGCCAGCAGGCAACTAGCGGGGGATCGTACGCAGTATTTT. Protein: CASRQLAGDRTQYF. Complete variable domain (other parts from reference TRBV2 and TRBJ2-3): EPEVTQTPSHQVTQMGQEVILRCVPISNHLYFYWYRQILGQKVEFLVSFYNNEISEKSEIFDDQFSVERPDGSNFTLKIRSTKLEDSAMYFCASRQLAGDRTQYFGPGTRLTVL.

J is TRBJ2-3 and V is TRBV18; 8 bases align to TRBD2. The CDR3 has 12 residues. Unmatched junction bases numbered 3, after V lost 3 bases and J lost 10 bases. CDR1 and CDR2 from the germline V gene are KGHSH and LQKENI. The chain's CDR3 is CASSPAGRAQYF. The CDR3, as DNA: TGTGCCAGCTCACCGGCCGGGAGGGCGCAGTATTTT.

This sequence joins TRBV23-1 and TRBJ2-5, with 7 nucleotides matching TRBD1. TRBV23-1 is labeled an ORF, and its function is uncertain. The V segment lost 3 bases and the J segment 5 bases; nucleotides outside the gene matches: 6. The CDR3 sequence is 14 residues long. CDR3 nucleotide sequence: TGCGCCAGCAGTCAGTGGACAGGATGGGAGACCCAGTACTTC. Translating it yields CASSQWTGWETQYF.